Shown below are 8 T cell receptor beta chains from a single sample sequenced in a study of sequential checkpoint blockade in melanoma. Assay: immunoSEQ multiplex PCR; the TCRdb copy retains only in-frame clones and omits some. The sample carries under 7,000 clones, approximately 24% recorded once. Regarding treatment: randomized to nivolumab then ipilimumab (arm A) or the reverse (arm B). The source material was tumor tissue (inferred from file names), sampled from a patient given nivolumab and ipilimumab in sequence. These receptors all stem from a human donor with melanoma.

This clone is judged medium-sized. The chain employs TRBV4-1 and TRBJ1-6; tentatively, D is TRBD1 (6 bases). The germline gives CDR1 MGHRA, CDR2 YSYEKL. V dropped 4 bases and J dropped 5 bases, with 12 bases sitting between them. The CDR3 covers 15 residues. The CDR3 DNA reads TGCGCCAGCAGCCCCCGGGACACCAATAATTCACCCCTCCACTTT. Encoded protein: CASSPRDTNNSPLHF.

V is TRBV5-1 and J is TRBJ2-1, with 12 bases lining up with TRBD2. Trimming cost V 5 bases and J 4 bases; bases outside gene matches: 4. Germline V gene sequence: CDR1 SGHRS, CDR2 YFSETQ. This CDR3 is 15 amino acids long. The CDR3 spells CASRSGLAGYNEQFF. The CDR3 region has the DNA TGCGCCAGCAGATCGGGACTAGCGGGTTACAATGAGCAGTTCTTC.

This rearrangement joins TRBV5-1 to TRBJ1-6, with TRBD1 matching 8 bases. The CDR3 spans 15 residues. Germline V lookup: CDR1 SGHRS, CDR2 YFSETQ. With 5 bases clipped from V and 6 bases from J, the junction kept 7 bases outside the gene matches. The CDR3 nucleotides read TGCGCCAGCAGGGAAACAGGGGGAGGTAATTCACCCCTCCACTTT. It yields the protein CASRETGGGNSPLHF.

The sample holds a few counts of this clone. The CDR3 loop reads CASSLQETTNEKLFF. The CDR3 DNA reads as TGTGCCAGCAGTTTACAGGAAACAACTAATGAAAAACTGTTTTTT. This sequence joins TRBV28 and TRBJ1-4; D remains unclear. This CDR3 has 15 residues. The germline CDR1 and CDR2 sequences are MDHEN and SYDVKM. The V end lost 2 bases, the J end lost 0 bases, and 7 bases lay between the germline ends.

The chain is built from TRBV18 and TRBJ2-5; possibly TRBD2 for D (5 bases). Germline loops: CDR1 KGHSH, CDR2 LQKENI. Trimming left V 5 bases short and J 3 bases short, with 19 bases between. There are 16 residues in the CDR3. The CDR3 coding sequence is TGTGCCAGCTCAGATAGACTAACCTATGGGAAAGAGACCCAGTACTTC. Protein product: CASSDRLTYGKETQYF.

This clone was recorded at least ten times. The V call is TRBV11-3, the J call TRBJ2-3, with D tentatively TRBD1 or TRBD2 (5 bases each). The CDR3 covers 14 residues. Germline CDR1 reads SGHNT; CDR2 reads YENEEA. Trimming pared 6 bases from V and 3 bases from J, leaving 13 bases between. In DNA form, the CDR3 reads TGTGCCAGCAGGACCGGGACCGGGACAGATACGCAGTATTTT. Amino acid sequence: CASRTGTGTDTQYF.

There are many counts of this clone. The CDR3 sequence is CASSLGQGRQPQHF. CDR3 sequence (DNA): TGTGCCAGCAGCTTAGGACAGGGACGGCAGCCCCAGCATTTT. J is TRBJ1-5 and V is TRBV11-3; 7 nucleotides match TRBD1. Trimming cost V 1 base and J 7 bases; bases outside gene matches: 4. Germline CDR1 reads SGHNT; CDR2 reads YENEEA. The CDR3 spans 14 residues. Looking up the rest from reference TRBV11-3 and TRBJ1-5 gives the full variable domain: EAGVVQSPRYKIIEKKQPVAFWCNPISGHNTLYWYLQNLGQGPELLIRYENEEAVDDSQLPKDRFSAERLKGVDSTLKIQPAELGDSAVYLCASSLGQGRQPQHFGDGTRLSIL.

The rearrangement links TRBV19 to TRBJ2-1; TRBD2 agrees at 7 bases. The CDR3 totals 14 residues. Germline V CDR1 and CDR2: LNHDA, SQIVND (reference sequence). Losses at the gene ends were 8 bases for V and 3 bases for J; bases not matched to a gene: 7. The CDR3 sequence: CASRREADYNEQFF. Written as DNA, the CDR3 is TGTGCCAGTCGCCGGGAGGCTGACTACAATGAGCAGTTCTTC.